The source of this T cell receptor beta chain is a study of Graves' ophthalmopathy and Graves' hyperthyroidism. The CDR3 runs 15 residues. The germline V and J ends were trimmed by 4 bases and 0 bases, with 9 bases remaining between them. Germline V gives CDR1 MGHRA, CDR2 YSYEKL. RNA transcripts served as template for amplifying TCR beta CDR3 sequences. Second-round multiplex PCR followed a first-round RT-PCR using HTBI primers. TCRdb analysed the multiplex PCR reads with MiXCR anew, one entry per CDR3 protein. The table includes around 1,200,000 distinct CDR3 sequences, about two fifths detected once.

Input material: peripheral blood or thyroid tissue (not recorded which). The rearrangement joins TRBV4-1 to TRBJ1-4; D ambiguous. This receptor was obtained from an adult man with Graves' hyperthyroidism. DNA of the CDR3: TGCGCCAGCAGCCCCGTCTCAGCAACTAATGAAAAACTGTTTTTT. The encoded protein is CASSPVSATNEKLFF.